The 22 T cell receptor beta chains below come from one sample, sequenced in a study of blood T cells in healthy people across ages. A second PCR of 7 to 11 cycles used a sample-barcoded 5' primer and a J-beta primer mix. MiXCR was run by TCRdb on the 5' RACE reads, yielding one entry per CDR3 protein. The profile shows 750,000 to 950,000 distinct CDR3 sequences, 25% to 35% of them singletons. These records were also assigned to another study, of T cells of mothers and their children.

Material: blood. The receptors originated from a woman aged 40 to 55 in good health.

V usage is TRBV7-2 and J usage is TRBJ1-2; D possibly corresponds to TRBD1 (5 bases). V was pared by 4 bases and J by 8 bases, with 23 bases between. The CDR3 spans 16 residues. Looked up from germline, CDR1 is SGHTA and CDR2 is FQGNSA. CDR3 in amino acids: CASSSLRDSRREGYTF. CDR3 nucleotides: TGTGCCAGCAGCTCCCTCCGGGACTCAAGAAGGGAGGGCTACACCTTC.

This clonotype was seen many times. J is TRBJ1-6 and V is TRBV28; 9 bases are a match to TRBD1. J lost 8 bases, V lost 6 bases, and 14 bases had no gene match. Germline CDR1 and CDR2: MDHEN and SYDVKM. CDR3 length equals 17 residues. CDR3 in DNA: TGTGCCAGCAGATTAACCGGACCGGGACAGGGCCATTCACCCCTCCACTTT. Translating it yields CASRLTGPGQGHSPLHF.

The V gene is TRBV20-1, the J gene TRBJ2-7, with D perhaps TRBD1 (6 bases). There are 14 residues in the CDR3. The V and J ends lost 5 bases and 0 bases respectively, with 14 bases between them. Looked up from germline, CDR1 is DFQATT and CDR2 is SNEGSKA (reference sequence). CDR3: CSADNRDNSYEQYF. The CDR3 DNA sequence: TGCAGTGCTGACAACCGGGACAACTCCTACGAGCAGTACTTC.

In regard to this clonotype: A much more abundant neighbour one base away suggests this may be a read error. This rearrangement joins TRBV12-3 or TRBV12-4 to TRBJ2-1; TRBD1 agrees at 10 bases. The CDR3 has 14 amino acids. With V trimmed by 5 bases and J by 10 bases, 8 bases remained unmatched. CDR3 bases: TGTGCCAGCAGTACCCGACAGGGGGCTTACGAGCAGTTCTTC. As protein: CASSTRQGAYEQFF.

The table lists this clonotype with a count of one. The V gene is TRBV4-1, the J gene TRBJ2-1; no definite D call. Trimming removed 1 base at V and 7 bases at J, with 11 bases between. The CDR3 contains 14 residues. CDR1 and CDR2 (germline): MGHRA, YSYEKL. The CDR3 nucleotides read TGCGCCAGCAGCCAAGTGGACCGAAGGAATGAGCAGTTCTTC. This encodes CASSQVDRRNEQFF.

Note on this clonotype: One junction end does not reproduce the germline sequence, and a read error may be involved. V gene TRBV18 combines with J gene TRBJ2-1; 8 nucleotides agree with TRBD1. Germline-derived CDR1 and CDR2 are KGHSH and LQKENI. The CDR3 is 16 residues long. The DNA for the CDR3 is TGTGCCAGCTCACCAGCGGGACAGGCCTTCTACAATGAGCGGTTCTTC. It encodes CASSPAGQAFYNERFF.

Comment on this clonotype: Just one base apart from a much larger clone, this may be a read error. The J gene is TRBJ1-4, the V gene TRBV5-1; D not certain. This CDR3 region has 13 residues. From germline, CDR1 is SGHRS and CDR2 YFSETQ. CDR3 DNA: TGCGCCAGCGGCCGGGAAGTGGGTGAAAAACCGTTTTTT. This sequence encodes CASGREVGEKPFF.

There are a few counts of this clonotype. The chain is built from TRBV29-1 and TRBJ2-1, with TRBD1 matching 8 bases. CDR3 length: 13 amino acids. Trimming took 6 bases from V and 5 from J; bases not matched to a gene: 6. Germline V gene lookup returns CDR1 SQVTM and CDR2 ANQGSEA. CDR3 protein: CSVGQGKDNEQFF. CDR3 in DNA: TGCAGCGTAGGACAGGGTAAGGACAATGAGCAGTTCTTC.

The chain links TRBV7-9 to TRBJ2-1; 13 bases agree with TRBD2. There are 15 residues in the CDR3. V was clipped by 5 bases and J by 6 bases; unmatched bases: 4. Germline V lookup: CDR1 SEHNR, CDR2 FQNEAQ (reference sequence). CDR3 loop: CASSQLAGGPNEQFF. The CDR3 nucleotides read TGTGCCAGCAGCCAACTAGCGGGGGGGCCCAATGAGCAGTTCTTC.

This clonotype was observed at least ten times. The DNA of the CDR3 is TGTGCCAGCTCACCACCGGGACGGGGACCCTACGAGCAGTACTTC. Its translation: CASSPPGRGPYEQYF. The chain recombines TRBV18 with TRBJ2-7; D is perhaps TRBD1 or TRBD2 (5 bases each). The V gene's germline CDR1 is KGHSH and CDR2 LQKENI. The germline V and J ends were trimmed by 0 bases and 2 bases, with 11 bases remaining between them. This CDR3 spans 15 amino acids.

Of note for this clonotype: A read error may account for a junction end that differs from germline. In DNA form, the CDR3 reads TGTGCTAGCAGCTTATTTCAGGAGCAGTTCTTC. This sequence encodes CASSLFQEQFF. The chain couples TRBV7-2 to TRBJ2-1, with D hard to call. Germline CDR1 is SGHTA and CDR2 is FQGNSA. The CDR3 covers 11 residues.

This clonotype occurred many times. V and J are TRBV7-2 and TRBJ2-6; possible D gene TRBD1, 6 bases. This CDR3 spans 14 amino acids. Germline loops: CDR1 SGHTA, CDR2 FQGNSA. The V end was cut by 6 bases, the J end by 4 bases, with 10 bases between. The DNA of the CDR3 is TGTGCCAGCAGAGGGGGTTTCGGGGCCAACGTCCTGACTTTC. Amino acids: CASRGGFGANVLTF. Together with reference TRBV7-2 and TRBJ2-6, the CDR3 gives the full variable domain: GAGVSQSPSNKVTEKGKDVELRCDPISGHTALYWYRQSLGQGLEFLIYFQGNSAPDKSGLPSDRFSAERTGGSVSTLTIQRTQQEDSAVYLCASRGGFGANVLTFGAGSRLTVL.

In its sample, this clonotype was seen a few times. CDR3 loop: CASRRTSGGGFRQETQYF. CDR3 DNA sequence: TGTGCCAGCAGACGGACTAGCGGGGGGGGGTTTCGCCAAGAGACCCAGTACTTC. The J gene is TRBJ2-5, the V gene TRBV2; TRBD2 matches at 15 bases. CDR1 is SNHLY, CDR2 FYNNEI, per germline. J gave up 1 base and V 6 bases, and 9 bases lay outside the gene matches. The CDR3 covers 18 residues.

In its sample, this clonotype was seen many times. CDR3 loop: CASSLRVKGKNIQYF. The CDR3 region has the DNA TGTGCCAGCAGTTTACGGGTTAAGGGAAAAAACATTCAGTACTTC. The V call is TRBV28, the J call TRBJ2-4; D unclear. The ends were cut back, 2 bases at V and 4 bases at J, with 12 bases in the middle. The CDR3 contains 15 residues. The germline V gene has CDR1 MDHEN and CDR2 SYDVKM.

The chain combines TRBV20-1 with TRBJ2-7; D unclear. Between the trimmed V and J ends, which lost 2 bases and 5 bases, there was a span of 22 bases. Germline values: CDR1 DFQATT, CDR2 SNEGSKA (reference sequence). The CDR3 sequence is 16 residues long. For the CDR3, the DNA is TGCAGTGCTAGAAGAAGTGGCAGCCTCGGCCGGGACGAGCAGTACTTC. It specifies CSARRSGSLGRDEQYF.

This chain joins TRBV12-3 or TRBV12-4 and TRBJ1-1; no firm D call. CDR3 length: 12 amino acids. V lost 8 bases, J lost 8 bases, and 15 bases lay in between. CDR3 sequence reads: CASVKAPGEAFF. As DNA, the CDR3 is TGTGCCAGCGTGAAAGCGCCCGGAGAAGCTTTCTTT.

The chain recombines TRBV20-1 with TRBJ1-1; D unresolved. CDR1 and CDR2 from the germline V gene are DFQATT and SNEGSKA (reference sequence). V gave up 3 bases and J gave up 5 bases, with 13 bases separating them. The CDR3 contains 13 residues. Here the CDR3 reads CSASWRARTEAFF. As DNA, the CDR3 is TGCAGTGCTAGTTGGAGGGCCAGGACTGAAGCTTTCTTT.

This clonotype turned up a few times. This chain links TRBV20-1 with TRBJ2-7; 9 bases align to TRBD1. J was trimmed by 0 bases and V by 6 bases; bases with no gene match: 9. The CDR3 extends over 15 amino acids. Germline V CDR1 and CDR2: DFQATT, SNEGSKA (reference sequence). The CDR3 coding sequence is TGCAGTGCAGAGAACCAGGACAGGGGCTCCTACGAGCAGTACTTC. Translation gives CSAENQDRGSYEQYF.

The CDR3 here is CAWKIGPRIEAFF. In DNA form, the CDR3 reads TGTGCCTGGAAAATTGGACCCCGCATTGAAGCTTTCTTT. This chain uses TRBV30 with TRBJ1-1; no firm D call. CDR3 length: 13 amino acids. V lost 4 bases and J lost 7, with 16 bases in between. CDR1 is GTSNPN and CDR2 is SVGIG in the germline V gene (reference sequence).

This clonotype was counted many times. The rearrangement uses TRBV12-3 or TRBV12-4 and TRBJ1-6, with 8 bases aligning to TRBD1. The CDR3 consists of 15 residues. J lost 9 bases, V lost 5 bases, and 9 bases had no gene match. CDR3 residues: CASSAQTGDISPLHF. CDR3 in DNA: TGTGCCAGCAGTGCACAGACAGGGGATATTTCACCCCTCCACTTT.

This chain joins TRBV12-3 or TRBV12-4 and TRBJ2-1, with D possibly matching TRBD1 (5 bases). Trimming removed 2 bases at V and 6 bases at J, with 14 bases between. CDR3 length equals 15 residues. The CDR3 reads CASSLRQTGSNEQFF. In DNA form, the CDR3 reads TGTGCCAGCAGTTTAAGACAGACCGGCTCCAATGAGCAGTTCTTC.

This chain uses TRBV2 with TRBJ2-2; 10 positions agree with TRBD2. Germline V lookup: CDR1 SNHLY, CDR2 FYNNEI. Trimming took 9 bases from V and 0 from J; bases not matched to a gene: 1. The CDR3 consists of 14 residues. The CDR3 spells CARGLAANTGELFF. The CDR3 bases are TGTGCCAGAGGACTAGCGGCGAACACCGGGGAGCTGTTTTTT.